Listed here is a single T cell receptor (beta chain). Its target is unknown. Some 27,000 T cell genomes, or roughly 180 ng DNA, went into the sorted-subset replicate PCRs. Assay used: immunoSEQ multiplex PCR; TCRdb lists only in-frame clones, some missing. The sample includes about a million clones, 65% to 80% of them seen just once. The CDR3 is made up of 15 amino acids. Germline V gives CDR1 MNHNS, CDR2 SASEGT. Trimming took 7 bases from V and 3 from J, leaving 16 bases between them. The data were taken from a study of shared clonotypes between healthy human individuals. As for the study in general: Used for every donor were three CD4 naive, three CD4 memory, two CD8 naive and one CD8 memory plate.

Study-level results: Naive subsets generally had larger estimated richness than memory subsets.

Sequences were obtained from memory CD4+ T cells sorted from blood. Documented subset: CD45RA-negative fraction. The receptor was isolated from a man younger than 30 in good health. The genes are TRBV6-1 and TRBJ2-1; D might be TRBD1 (6 bases). CDR3 loop: CASIGNSRGYNEQFF. The CDR3 DNA follows: TGTGCCAGCATTGGTAATAGCAGGGGCTACAATGAGCAGTTCTTC.